The 8 T cell receptor beta chains in this list originate from one sample, sequenced in a study of long-term antiretroviral therapy in people with HIV. Run at survey level, the immunoSEQ assay was version v3.0. The method was immunoSEQ multiplex PCR; TCRdb's version includes in-frame clones alone and lacks a portion of them. The sample yields 20,000 to 25,000 clones, roughly 80% seen once. The sample here was unsorted PBMCs, taken 2.9 years after starting antiretroviral therapy. These receptor sequences come from a woman under 40 with HIV.

This clone was recorded once. The chain joins TRBV2 to TRBJ2-7; TRBD1 agrees at 7 bases. The CDR3 is 13 residues long. Per germline, CDR1 SNHLY and CDR2 FYNNEI. V dropped 6 bases and J dropped 2; count of bases not matched to a gene: 4. The CDR3 DNA reads as TGTGCCAGCAGCAGAGGACAGGCCTACGAGCAGTACGTC. It encodes CASSRGQAYEQYV.

This chain uses TRBV9 with TRBJ1-2; D gene unclear. This CDR3 is built from 16 residues. V was cut by 5 bases and J by 8 bases, with 25 bases left in between. Germline V gene data show CDR1 as SGDLS and CDR2 as YYNGEE. CDR3 bases: TGTGCCAGCAGTGGTCAGGCAGACTTAATAGGGTGGGGCTACACCTTC. Translation: CASSGQADLIGWGYTF.

The chain uses TRBV7-6 and TRBJ2-2; no firm D call. CDR1 SGHVS and CDR2 FNYEAQ come from the germline V gene. The V and J ends lost 5 bases and 6 bases respectively, with 16 bases between them. CDR3 length: 15 residues. DNA of the CDR3: TGTGCCAGCAGCCCCCTTCCGACACTTCCCGGGGAGCTGTTTTTT. Its protein product is CASSPLPTLPGELFF.

The chain links TRBV5-6 to TRBJ1-1; 7 bases agree with TRBD1. Germline V gene lookup returns CDR1 SGHDT and CDR2 YYEEEE. This CDR3 is 15 amino acids long. Trimming removed 0 bases from V and 2 bases from J; junction bases left unmatched: 4. CDR3 coding DNA: TGTGCCAGCAGCTTGGTCGACAGGGTAAACACTGAAGCTTTCTTT. Amino acid sequence: CASSLVDRVNTEAFF.

The chain is built from TRBV6-1 and TRBJ2-5, with TRBD1 matching over 7 bases. Germline assignment: CDR1 MNHNS and CDR2 SASEGT. The CDR3 has 17 amino acids. V trimming: 4 bases; J trimming: 5 bases; junction bases outside the gene matches: 16. CDR3 region: CASSARRSVGGEETQYF. CDR3 coding DNA: TGTGCCAGCAGTGCCCGGAGGTCGGTAGGGGGCGAGGAGACCCAGTACTTC.

The chain uses TRBV15 and TRBJ1-5; D uncertain. Trimming left V 3 bases short and J 7 bases short, with 16 bases between. The germline V gene encodes CDR1 LNHNV and CDR2 YYDKDF (reference sequence). CDR3 size: 15 residues. The CDR3, as DNA: TGTGCCACCAGCAGCGAGAGTGTGGGTAAGCAGCCCCAGCATTTT. This sequence encodes CATSSESVGKQPQHF.

J is TRBJ1-6 and V is TRBV27; no firm D call. In germline, CDR1 is MNHEY, CDR2 SMNVEV (reference sequence). This CDR3 region has 14 residues. V was pared by 10 bases and J by 7 bases, with 17 bases between. In DNA form, the CDR3 reads TGTGCCACCTCAATAGACCCACACAATTCACCCCTCCACTTT. This gives the protein CATSIDPHNSPLHF.

V and J are TRBV27 and TRBJ1-5; weak D call: TRBD1 (6 bases). Germline-derived CDR1 and CDR2 are MNHEY and SMNVEV (reference sequence). Trimming pared 5 bases from V and 3 bases from J, leaving 14 bases between. The CDR3 has 15 amino acids. CDR3 loop: CASSVQGVSNQPQHF. CDR3 nucleotide sequence: TGTGCCAGCAGTGTACAGGGAGTCTCCAATCAGCCCCAGCATTTT.